These T cell receptor beta chains were read from a single sample in a study of metastatic and nonmetastatic thyroid tumors. TCRdb reanalyzed the PCR reads via MiXCR. Of tens of thousands of clones listed, 25% to 30% are singletons. The sample comprised blood. Receptors were obtained from a female donor with papillary thyroid cancer or a benign thyroid nodule (not recorded which). Some clones in this sample may be carry-over from other donors' samples. The CDR3 runs from the conserved cysteine through the conserved F or W. A D gene is named only where the DNA matches it firmly. Some rows have no size entry. The others give once, few or many, or a class for an expanded clone.

>medium-sized|TRBV6-1|TRBD1|TRBJ2-7
TGTGCCAGCAGAAGGACAGGATCCTACGAGCAGTACTTC
CASRRTGSYEQYF
>.|TRBV12-3/TRBV12-4|.|TRBJ1-1
TGTGCCAGCAGCCATATAACAGTGTCCGAAGCTTTCTTT
CASSHITVSEAFF
>.|TRBV7-9|TRBD1|TRBJ1-1
TGTGCCAGCAGCTTAACCAGGACAGGGGGCACTGAAGCTTTCTTT
CASSLTRTGGTEAFF
>few|TRBV6-1|TRBD2|TRBJ2-1
TGTGCCAGCAGACCCGGACTAGCGGGGGGGGATGAGCAGTTCTTC
CASRPGLAGGDEQFF
>.|TRBV25-1|.|TRBJ1-3
TGTGCCAGCAGTTGGGACTCTCCGGACACCATATATTTT
CASSWDSPDTIYF
>once|TRBV2|TRBD1|TRBJ2-1
TGTGCCAGCAGGTCCGGGACAGGGGGCGGGAGGTCCTACAATGAGCAGTTCTTC
CASRSGTGGGRSYNEQFF
>few|TRBV19|.|TRBJ1-5
TGTGCCAGTAGTATGTATGATCAGCCCCAGCATTTT
CASSMYDQPQHF
>.|TRBV6-1|TRBD1|TRBJ2-7
TGTGCCAGCAGCTGGGTGGGCGGACAGGCATCCGAGCAGTACTTC
CASSWVGGQASEQYF
>.|TRBV27|TRBD2|TRBJ2-7
TGTGCCAGCAGTAGTGATATTTTGGACGGCTGGGCGGGAGGGGGCGAGCAGTACTTC
CASSSDILDGWAGGGEQYF
>.|TRBV3-1|.|TRBJ2-7
TGTGCCAGCAGCCAATACGGAGGTCCCTACGAGCAGTACTTC
CASSQYGGPYEQYF
>.|TRBV5-1|.|TRBJ2-7
TGCGCCAGCAGCAGGGACCTTTTGAGCTCCTACGAGCAGTACTTC
CASSRDLLSSYEQYF
>many|TRBV11-2|.|TRBJ2-5
TGTGCCAGCAGCCTGACCTTTAGCGGACAAGAGACCCAGTACTTC
CASSLTFSGQETQYF
>.|TRBV30|.|TRBJ2-7
TGTGCCTGGAGTGAGGATGGTCCCTTGTACGAGCAGTACTTC
CAWSEDGPLYEQYF
>.|TRBV11-1|.|TRBJ2-7
TGTGCCAGCAGTCTTACTAACTACGAGCAGTACTTC
CASSLTNYEQYF
>medium-sized|TRBV28|TRBD1|TRBJ1-2
TGTGCCAGCAGTTCTCGGACAGGGGTGCACTATGGCTACACCTTC
CASSSRTGVHYGYTF
>.|TRBV12-3/TRBV12-4|.|TRBJ2-3
TGTGCCAGCAGTCCTCAGGGTGGCACAGATACGCAGTATTTT
CASSPQGGTDTQYF
>many|TRBV5-5|.|TRBJ1-2
TGTGCCAGCAGCTTGGAGGGGACAAATTACTATGGCTACACCTTC
CASSLEGTNYYGYTF
>many|TRBV11-2|.|TRBJ2-7
TGTGCCAGCAGCTCCGGGTTGGGGGCCGCCTACGAGCAGTACTTC
CASSSGLGAAYEQYF
>medium-sized|TRBV28|TRBD1|TRBJ1-6
TGTGCCAGCAGGCTGGGACAGCCTTATAATTCACCCCTCCACTTT
CASRLGQPYNSPLHF
>medium-sized|TRBV6-2/TRBV6-3|TRBD1|TRBJ2-6
TGTGCCAGCAGTACAGGGGCTGGGGCCAACGTCCTGACTTTC
CASSTGAGANVLTF
>many|TRBV5-1|TRBD1|TRBJ1-6
TGCGCCAGCAGCAAGAATGTGGGGACAGCTAATTCACCCCTCCACTTT
CASSKNVGTANSPLHF
>few|TRBV6-2/TRBV6-3|.|TRBJ2-3
TGTGCCACCAGAAGCGGGCCACCTGAGGATACGCAGTATTTT
CATRSGPPEDTQYF
>.|TRBV11-2|.|TRBJ2-7
TGTGCCAGCAGCGACGCGGGGAGACTATACGAGCAGTACTTC
CASSDAGRLYEQYF
>many|TRBV13|.|TRBJ1-2
TGTGCCAGCAGCTTAGGCCTGGGGGGCTACACCTTC
CASSLGLGGYTF
>few|TRBV6-1|.|TRBJ1-1
TGTGCAAGCAGTGTTTATAACACTGAAGATTTCTTT
CASSVYNTEDFF
>many|TRBV13|.|TRBJ2-5
TGTGCCAGCAGCCGACGCCGATACTACCAAGAGACCCAGTACTTC
CASSRRRYYQETQYF
>few|TRBV28|TRBD2|TRBJ2-1
TGTGCCAGCAGTTTACCCAGCGGGAGGGCCGGGAACAATGAGCAGTTCTTC
CASSLPSGRAGNNEQFF
>few|TRBV2|TRBD2|TRBJ2-3
TGTGCCAGCAGTGTCGGGAGCGGGAGATCCGTAGATACGCAGTATTTT
CASSVGSGRSVDTQYF
>few|TRBV27|.|TRBJ2-3
TGTGCCAGCATGCCCGTCGGTACCGCTAGCACAGATACGCAGTATTTT
CASMPVGTASTDTQYF
>many|TRBV9|.|TRBJ1-2
TGTGCCAGCAGCGTAGCTCCCGGGACACCGGAGGGCTACACCTTC
CASSVAPGTPEGYTF
>many|TRBV28|.|TRBJ1-5
TGTGCCAGCAGTTTTTCGACAGCCTCTCAGCCCCAGCATTTT
CASSFSTASQPQHF
>many|TRBV19|.|TRBJ2-7
TGTGCCAGTAGTCCTCCGGGGTCCTACGAGCAGTACTTC
CASSPPGSYEQYF
>many|TRBV29-1|TRBD2|TRBJ2-5
TGCAGCGTCCACGGGGGGGGGGCGGGAGAGACCCAGTACTTC
CSVHGGGAGETQYF
>.|TRBV19|.|TRBJ2-7
TGTGCCAGTAGTCGGGACACAAACTACGAGCAGTACTTC
CASSRDTNYEQYF
>.|TRBV19|.|TRBJ1-2
TGTGCCAGTAGTATCGGCCAGGGTGCTAACTATGGCTACACCTTC
CASSIGQGANYGYTF
>many|TRBV5-1|.|TRBJ1-2
TGCGCCAGCAGCTTGGATCCGGGAAACTATGGCTACACCTTC
CASSLDPGNYGYTF
>medium-sized|TRBV6-1|.|TRBJ1-6
TGTGCCAGCAGTGAGAACCCGGACCATAATTCACCCCTCCACTTT
CASSENPDHNSPLHF
>many|TRBV11-1|TRBD2|TRBJ2-3
TGTGCCAGCAGCCCGGGACTAGCGGGAGCGGGAGATACGCAGTATTTT
CASSPGLAGAGDTQYF
>many|TRBV28|.|TRBJ2-1
TGTGCCAGCAGTTTGGGCGGGGTCTCCTACAATGAGCAGTTCTTC
CASSLGGVSYNEQFF
>.|TRBV28|.|TRBJ2-5
TGTCCCAGCGTAGCGGGACAGGAGACCCATTACTTC
CPSVAGQETHYF
>many|TRBV5-1|TRBD2|TRBJ2-1
TGCGCCAGCAGACCTACTAGCGGAAGTTTCCATGAGCAGTTCTTC
CASRPTSGSFHEQFF
>many|TRBV9|TRBD2|TRBJ2-1
TGTGCCAGCAGCGTAGGTAGCGGGAACTACAATGAGCAGTTCTTC
CASSVGSGNYNEQFF
>.|TRBV18|.|TRBJ2-7
TGTGCCAGCTCACAAGGGTGTTACGAGCAGTATTTC
CASSQGCYEQYF
>medium-sized|TRBV12-3/TRBV12-4|.|TRBJ1-6
TGTGCCAGCAGTTTGTATCGCCAGCTCCCACCCCTCCACTTT
CASSLYRQLPPLHF
>many|TRBV5-5|.|TRBJ2-7
TGTGCCAGCGACAGAACTAGCTACTTCTCCTACGAGCAGTACTTC
CASDRTSYFSYEQYF
>.|TRBV13|.|TRBJ2-7
TGTGCCAGCAGCCCCGTGAGTCTTCCCTACGAGCAGTACTTC
CASSPVSLPYEQYF
>many|TRBV20-1|.|TRBJ1-1
TGCAGTGCTAGGCTAGTGGGGGCCACTGAAGCTTTCTTT
CSARLVGATEAFF
>many|TRBV7-9|TRBD1|TRBJ1-2
TGTGCCAGCGGGACAGGGGGGGGCTACACCTTC
CASGTGGGYTF
>.|TRBV19|TRBD1|TRBJ2-7
TGTGCCAGTAGTATAGTTCTAAGGGACAGGGGACCCTACGAGCAGTACTTC
CASSIVLRDRGPYEQYF